This TCR beta chain was retrieved from a study of T cell responses to AZD1222 COVID-19 vaccine. Measured with immunoSEQ multiplex PCR; TCRdb has only the in-frame clones, and not every one. This table has 90,000 to 120,000 clones, roughly 90% appearing once. This CDR3 has 14 residues. The ends lost 5 bases at V and 8 bases at J; junction bases unmatched: 9. CDR1 is MNHEY, CDR2 SMNVEV, per germline (reference sequence). The TCR comes from an adult who received the AZD1222 COVID-19 vaccine. The sequencing here drew on peripheral blood, taken 28 days after the second AZD1222 dose. V usage is TRBV27 and J usage is TRBJ2-1; 7 bases agree with TRBD2. Here the CDR3 reads CASSGPGGWYEQFF. The DNA for the CDR3 is TGTGCCAGCAGTGGTCCGGGAGGATGGTATGAGCAGTTCTTC.